This T cell receptor beta chain is drawn from a study of T cells in Graves' hyperthyroidism and ophthalmopathy. Trimming left V 6 bases short and J 2 bases short, with 14 bases between. This CDR3 has 14 amino acids. Looked up from germline, CDR1 is SNHLY and CDR2 is FYNNEI. This clonotype was counted at least ten times. Template material for amplifying TCR beta CDR3 regions consisted of RNA transcripts. First-round RT-PCR of the TCR CDR3 relied on the HTBI primer set. Via MiXCR, TCRdb re-called the multiplex PCR reads, giving one row per CDR3 protein. The table lists about 700,000 distinct CDR3 sequences, 14% of them singletons.

The chain carries TRBV2 and TRBJ2-7; tentatively, D is TRBD1 (6 bases). The sequenced sample consisted of blood. The sequence derives from a woman under 30 with Graves' hyperthyroidism. Written as DNA, the CDR3 is TGTGCCAGCAGGCCCGGACAGCTTCCCTACGAGCAGTACTTC. It is translated as CASRPGQLPYEQYF.